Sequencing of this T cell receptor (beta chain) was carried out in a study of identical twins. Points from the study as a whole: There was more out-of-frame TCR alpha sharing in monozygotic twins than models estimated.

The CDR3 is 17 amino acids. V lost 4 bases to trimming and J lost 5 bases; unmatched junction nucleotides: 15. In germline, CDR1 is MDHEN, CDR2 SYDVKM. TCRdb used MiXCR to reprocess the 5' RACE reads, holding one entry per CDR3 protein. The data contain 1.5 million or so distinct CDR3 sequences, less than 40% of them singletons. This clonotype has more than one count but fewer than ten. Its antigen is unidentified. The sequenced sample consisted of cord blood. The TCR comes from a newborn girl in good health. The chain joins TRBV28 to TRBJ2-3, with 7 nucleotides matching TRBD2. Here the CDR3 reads CASSYHESSGGEDTQYF. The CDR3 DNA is TGTGCCAGCAGTTACCATGAATCTAGCGGAGGGGAAGATACGCAGTATTTT.